This entry is about one T cell receptor (beta chain). The antigen remains undetermined. The sample originates from a study of cytomegalovirus exposure and HLA in healthy donors. Findings of the study overall: A few chains tied to CMV proved CMV antigen-specific in vitro.

Clones were read by immunoSEQ multiplex PCR, and TCRdb kept only the in-frame ones, dropping some. The sample holds about 160,000 clones, under 95% seen once. In germline, CDR1 is LNHNV, CDR2 YYDKDF (reference sequence). The CDR3 has 16 residues. V was shortened by 0 bases and J by 4 bases, with 13 bases between the two germline ends. The source of this sequence is a woman aged 18 to 35 in good health and CMV-seropositive. Sequences were obtained from PBMCs. The V call is TRBV15, the J call TRBJ1-3; D perhaps matches TRBD1 (6 bases). The chain's CDR3 is CATSRDRGSRGNTIYF. CDR3 nucleotide sequence: TGTGCCACCAGCAGAGATAGGGGGTCGAGGGGAAACACCATATATTTT. Full variable domain (remainder filled in from reference TRBV15 and TRBJ1-3): DAMVIQNPRYQVTQFGKPVTLSCSQTLNHNVMYWYQQKSSQAPKLLFHYYDKDFNNEADTPDNFQSRRPNTSFCFLDIRSPGLGDTAMYLCATSRDRGSRGNTIYFGEGSWLTVV.